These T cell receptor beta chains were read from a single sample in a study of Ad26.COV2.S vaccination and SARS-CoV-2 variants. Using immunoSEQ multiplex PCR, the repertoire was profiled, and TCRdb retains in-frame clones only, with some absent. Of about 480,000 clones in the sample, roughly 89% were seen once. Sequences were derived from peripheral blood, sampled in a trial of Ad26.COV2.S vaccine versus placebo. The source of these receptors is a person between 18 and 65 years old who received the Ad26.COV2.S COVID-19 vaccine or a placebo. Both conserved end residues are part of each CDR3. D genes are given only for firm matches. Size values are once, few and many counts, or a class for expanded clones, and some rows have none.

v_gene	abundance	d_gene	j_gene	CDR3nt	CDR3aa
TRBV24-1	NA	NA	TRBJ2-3	TGTGGGGTTACAGATACGCAGTATTTT	CGVTDTQYF
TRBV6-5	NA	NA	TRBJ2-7	TGTGCCAGCAGTTACGACAGATTTATTGAGCAGTACTTC	CASSYDRFIEQYF
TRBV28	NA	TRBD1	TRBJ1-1	TGTGCCAGCAGCGAAGAGTACCCGGGACAGGGGAAGAACACTGAAGCTTTCTTT	CASSEEYPGQGKNTEAFF
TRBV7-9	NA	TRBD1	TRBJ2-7	TGTGCCAGCAGCTTTCACCGGGACAGGGCCTACAGGGAGCAGTACTTC	CASSFHRDRAYREQYF
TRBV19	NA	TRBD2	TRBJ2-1	TGTGCCAGTAGTATGGGACTAGCGGGACTTAATGAGCAGTTCTTC	CASSMGLAGLNEQFF
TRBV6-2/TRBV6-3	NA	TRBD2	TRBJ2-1	TGTGCCAGCGGTTGGCGGGAGGGAGATGAGCAGTTCTTC	CASGWREGDEQFF
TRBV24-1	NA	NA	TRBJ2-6	TGTGCCACCAGTGACCCCAGGGGCTCTGGGGCCAACGTCCTGACTTTC	CATSDPRGSGANVLTF
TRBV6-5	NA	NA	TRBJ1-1	TGTGCCAGCAGCACCGGGACCCCTGGAGCTTTCTTT	CASSTGTPGAFF
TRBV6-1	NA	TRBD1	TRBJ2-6	TGTGCCAGCAGTGAAACCGGGACAGGGGGGACCGGGGCCAACGTCCTGACTTTC	CASSETGTGGTGANVLTF
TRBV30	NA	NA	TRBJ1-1	TGTGCCTGGAGTCCCCCTCTGAGGGGGAACACTGAAGCTTTCTTT	CAWSPPLRGNTEAFF
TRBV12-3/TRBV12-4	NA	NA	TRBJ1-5	TGTGCCAGCAGCCCCCAGTGGCAGCCCCAGCATTTT	CASSPQWQPQHF
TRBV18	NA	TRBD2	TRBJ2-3	TGTGCCAGCTCACCAGTAAGCGGGAGTGGTGATACGCAGTATTTT	CASSPVSGSGDTQYF
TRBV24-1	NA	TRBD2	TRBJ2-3	TGTGCCACCAGTGCCTCGGGACTAGCGGGTAACACAGATACGCAGTATTTT	CATSASGLAGNTDTQYF
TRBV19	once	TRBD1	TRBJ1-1	TGTGCCAGTACCAGGGACAGGGAGTTGAACACTGAAGCTTTCTTT	CASTRDRELNTEAFF
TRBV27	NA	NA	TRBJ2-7	TGTGCCAGCAGTTTTCGGGGCTCCCACGAGCAGTACTTC	CASSFRGSHEQYF
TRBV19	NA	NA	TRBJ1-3	TGTGCCAGTAGTCCCCCGGGGACCTCCTCTGGAAACACCATATATTTT	CASSPPGTSSGNTIYF
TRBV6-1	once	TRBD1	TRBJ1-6	TGTGCCAGCAGTGACCTGTCTGGACAGGTCGGGGCTTCACCCCTCCACTTT	CASSDLSGQVGASPLHF
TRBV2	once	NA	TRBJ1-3	TGTGCCAGCAGTGAAGCGTGGTCTCTCGGAAACACCATATATTTT	CASSEAWSLGNTIYF
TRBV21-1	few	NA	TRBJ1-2	TGTGCCAGCAGTTCTGGGGCGGTGGGGACGGAGAACTATGGCTACACCTTC	CASSSGAVGTENYGYTF
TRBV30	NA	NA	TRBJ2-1	TGTGCCTGGAGTGCCCTCAATGAGCAGTTCTTC	CAWSALNEQFF
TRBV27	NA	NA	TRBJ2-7	TGTGCCAGCAGTTTACCCGGAACGGCAATGTACGAGCAGTACTTC	CASSLPGTAMYEQYF
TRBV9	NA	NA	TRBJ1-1	TGTGCCAGCAGCGCCGGGACTTATAACTTGGAAGCTTTCTTT	CASSAGTYNLEAFF
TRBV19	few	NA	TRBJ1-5	TGTGCCAGTAGTATAGGTGAGTGGGGTACTCAGCCCCAGCATTTT	CASSIGEWGTQPQHF
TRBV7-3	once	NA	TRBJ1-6	TGTGCCAGCAGCTTCAGATCTGAAGGGTCCTATAATTCACCCCTCCACTTT	CASSFRSEGSYNSPLHF
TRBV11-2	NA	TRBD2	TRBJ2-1	TGTGCCAGCAGCGCAGGACTAGCGGATTTTTACAATGAGCAGTTCTTC	CASSAGLADFYNEQFF
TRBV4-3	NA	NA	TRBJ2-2	TGCGCCAGCAGCCAAGATTTGGTCCCCGGGGAGCTGTTTTTT	CASSQDLVPGELFF
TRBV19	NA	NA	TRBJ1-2	TGTGCCAGTAGTATAACGGGCCCCGTTCAGGGAGACACCTTC	CASSITGPVQGDTF